This passage covers 2 T cell receptor beta chains from one sample sequenced in a study of blood T cell repertoires in COVID-19. Data came from immunoSEQ multiplex PCR; TCRdb stores just in-frame clones and leaves some out. The table lists 30,000 to 45,000 clones, less than 90% of them singletons, with roughly 18% in the top ten. Sequencing was carried out using peripheral blood. These TCRs come from a man aged 65 to 85 with acute or convalescent COVID-19.

The chain employs TRBV3-1 (or the pseudogene TRBV3-2) and TRBJ2-7; D possibly corresponds to TRBD1 (6 bases). This CDR3 has 13 amino acids. The germline V and J ends were trimmed by 4 bases and 2 bases, with 9 bases remaining between them. The germline CDR1 and CDR2 sequences are LGHDT and YNNKEL (reference sequence). The CDR3 coding sequence is TGTGCCAGCAGCCGGACAGCAGCCTACGAGCAGTACTTC. Encoded protein: CASSRTAAYEQYF.

This clone was seen just once. The chain carries TRBV12-3 or TRBV12-4 and TRBJ1-3; D uncertain. V was pared by 6 bases and J by 5 bases, with 2 bases between. The CDR3 has 10 residues. The CDR3 sequence is CASSRNTIYF. The CDR3 nucleotides are TGTGCCAGCAGCAGAAACACCATATATTTT.